The clone carrying this T cell receptor (beta chain) was counted ten times or more. Its antigen remains unidentified. The source of the sample is a study of T cell repertoires in cytomegalovirus infection. V was shortened by 1 base and J by 5 bases, with 15 bases between the two germline ends. CDR3 length: 16 amino acids. Germline-derived CDR1 and CDR2 are SGHTA and FQGNSA. One entry per CDR3 protein, called by TCRdb with MiXCR from the reads. Of roughly 920,000 distinct CDR3 sequences detected, around 32% appear once; the ten largest clones hold around 15%. The origin of this receptor is a human donor in good health (CMV status not recorded). Some clones in this sample may be carry-over from other donors' samples. This chain joins TRBV7-2 and TRBJ1-5; tentatively, D is TRBD1 (6 bases). This specimen was cultured CD8+ T cells from PBMCs, taken from culture after CMV antigen stimulation. CDR3 in amino acids: CASSLVSAGVHQPQHF. The CDR3 region has the DNA TGTGCCAGCAGCTTAGTATCTGCAGGGGTTCATCAGCCCCAGCATTTT.